The 21 T cell receptor beta chains given below trace back to one sample, sequenced in a study of T-cell memory formation after mild COVID-19. TCRdb called the 5' RACE reads again in MiXCR, with one record for every CDR3 protein. The sample lists tens of thousands of distinct CDR3 sequences, under 25% seen once, with about 1.5% in the top ten. What was sequenced was PBMCs or a T cell subset sorted from them (not recorded which). All receptors derive from an adult who had mild COVID-19 (a few samples of this study predate the infection). Cell type and time point are not known.

The chain combines TRBV4-1 with TRBJ1-6; 8 bases map to TRBD1. J was trimmed by 1 base and V by 2 bases; bases with no gene match: 7. Per the germline V gene, CDR1 is MGHRA and CDR2 is YSYEKL. The CDR3 covers 18 residues. The DNA of the CDR3 is TGCGCCAGCAGCCAAAATGCAGACAGGGGATCCTATAATTCACCCCTCCACTTT. Its translation: CASSQNADRGSYNSPLHF.

At least ten counts were recorded for this clonotype. The rearrangement uses TRBV4-1 and TRBJ1-4, with a possible D match to TRBD1 (5 bases). The germline gives CDR1 MGHRA, CDR2 YSYEKL. V was clipped by 0 bases and J by 8 bases, with 7 bases between them. The CDR3 extends over 13 amino acids. The CDR3 loop reads CASSQDQGEKLFF. The CDR3 DNA is TGCGCCAGCAGCCAAGATCAGGGAGAAAAACTGTTTTTT.

This clonotype was counted many times. J is TRBJ1-1 and V is TRBV12-3 or TRBV12-4; a weak D match, TRBD1 (5 bases). CDR3 length: 14 amino acids. V was cut by 5 bases and J by 0 bases, with 10 bases left in between. The CDR3 nucleotides are TGTGCCAGCAGTGCGATGGGGCTGAACACTGAAGCTTTCTTT. Residues: CASSAMGLNTEAFF.

This clonotype was counted once. With a much larger clone just one base away, this may be a read error. Lacking the conserved final phenylalanine or tryptophan, this CDR3 likely reflects a read error. The chain employs TRBV7-9 and TRBJ2-7, with D possibly TRBD2 on 5 matching bases. Trimming cost V 3 bases and J 5 bases, with 14 bases left between them. Germline V lookup: CDR1 SEHNR, CDR2 FQNEAQ (reference sequence). CDR3 size: 14 residues. CDR3 region: CASSLSGESDEQYL. The CDR3 DNA follows: TGTGCCAGCAGCTTGTCCGGGGAATCCGACGAGCAGTACCTC.

Here the CDR3 reads CASGAGGASAQYF. Here the CDR3 DNA reads TGTGCCAGCGGGGCAGGAGGAGCATCGGCCCAGTACTTC. This sequence joins TRBV12-3 or TRBV12-4 and TRBJ2-5; D tentatively reads TRBD1 or TRBD2 (5 bases each). CDR3 length equals 13 residues. Trimming removed 8 bases from V and 9 bases from J, with 19 bases in between.

The chain carries TRBV24-1 and TRBJ2-7; D is unclear. The CDR3 runs 13 residues. Germline assignment: CDR1 KGHDR and CDR2 SFDVKD. V was clipped by 0 bases and J by 6 bases, with 8 bases between them. The chain's CDR3 is CATSDLLTREQYF. The CDR3 DNA reads TGTGCCACCAGTGATTTGCTGACGCGCGAGCAGTACTTC.

This clonotype has ten or more counts. This rearrangement joins TRBV20-1 to TRBJ2-1; 11 bases line up with TRBD2. The CDR3 contains 14 residues. From germline, CDR1 is DFQATT and CDR2 SNEGSKA (reference sequence). J lost 9 bases, V lost 5 bases, and 9 bases had no gene match. CDR3 residues: CSAFGTSGRGEQFF. In DNA form, the CDR3 reads TGCAGTGCTTTTGGGACTAGCGGAAGAGGTGAGCAGTTCTTC.

This clonotype has a count of ten or more. The chain is built from TRBV4-2 and TRBJ2-2; D unclear. This CDR3 spans 13 amino acids. Germline lookup yields CDR1 LGHNA and CDR2 YNFKEQ. V was shortened by 3 bases and J by 1 base, with 3 bases between the two germline ends. CDR3 protein: CASSHRNTGELFF. The DNA for the CDR3 is TGTGCCAGCAGCCACCGGAACACCGGGGAGCTGTTTTTT.

The table lists this clonotype with many counts. The rearrangement joins TRBV5-1 to TRBJ2-3; D is possibly TRBD2 (5 bases). The CDR3 has 14 residues. Germline CDR1 is SGHRS and CDR2 is YFSETQ. Trimming pared 8 bases from V and 1 base from J, leaving 14 bases between. CDR3 nucleotides: TGCGCCAGTGGGCCGGGGTGGGGCACAGATACGCAGTATTTT. It yields the protein CASGPGWGTDTQYF.

This clonotype came up many times. This chain's CDR3 is CASSQVALGAMNTEAFF. In nucleotides, the CDR3 is TGTGCCAGCAGCCAAGTTGCTCTCGGGGCGATGAACACTGAAGCTTTCTTT. V gene TRBV3-1 combines with J gene TRBJ1-1, with a possible D match to TRBD1 (5 bases). V dropped 1 base and J dropped 0 bases, with 15 bases sitting between them. Germline V CDR1 and CDR2: LGHDT, YNNKEL (reference sequence). The CDR3 runs to 17 residues.

This clonotype was detected many times. The CDR3 is CASSLAGSYNEQFF. DNA of the CDR3: TGCGCCAGCAGCTTGGCGGGTTCCTACAATGAGCAGTTCTTC. This chain links TRBV5-1 with TRBJ2-1; D call uncertain. CDR3 size: 14 residues. V lost 0 bases and J lost 1, with 5 bases in between. Per germline, CDR1 SGHRS and CDR2 YFSETQ.

This clonotype was seen ten or more times. The chain links TRBV5-4 to TRBJ2-3, with D tentatively TRBD2 (5 bases). The germline CDR1 and CDR2 sequences are SGHNT and YYREEE (reference sequence). This CDR3 region has 15 residues. V lost 4 bases and J lost 2, with 14 bases in between. CDR3 loop: CASSELVSDTDTQYF. DNA for the CDR3: TGTGCCAGCAGCGAACTAGTATCTGACACAGATACGCAGTATTTT.

This clonotype was picked up a small number of times. The gene calls are TRBV20-1 and TRBJ2-1, with 7 nucleotides matching TRBD2. Germline-derived CDR1 and CDR2 are DFQATT and SNEGSKA (reference sequence). The V segment lost 2 bases and the J segment 9 bases; nucleotides outside the gene matches: 10. This CDR3 has 14 residues. CDR3 amino acids: CSARSRDYVTEQFF. In DNA, the CDR3 is TGCAGTGCTAGATCCCGGGACTACGTAACTGAGCAGTTCTTC.

This clonotype was seen at least ten times. This chain joins TRBV18 and TRBJ1-2, with 9 nucleotides matching TRBD1. The CDR3 loop spans 14 amino acids. Germline trimming cut 5 bases from V and 3 bases from J; bases unmatched to any gene: 4. Germline CDR1 reads KGHSH; CDR2 reads LQKENI. CDR3 nucleotide sequence: TGTGCCAGCTCAAGGGGACAGGGCGACTATGGCTACACCTTC. Encoded protein: CASSRGQGDYGYTF.

The V call is TRBV6-2 or TRBV6-3, the J call TRBJ2-7, with a weak D call TRBD2 (5 bases). Germline lookup yields CDR1 MNHEY and CDR2 SVGEGT. Trimming left V 0 bases short and J 2 bases short, with 14 bases between. The CDR3 length is 16 residues. The DNA of the CDR3 is TGTGCCAGCAGTTACTCGGCAGGTTTCGGGGCCTACGAGCAGTACTTC. Amino acid sequence: CASSYSAGFGAYEQYF.

The chain recombines TRBV4-1 with TRBJ2-7; 16 bases are shared with TRBD2. Germline lookup yields CDR1 MGHRA and CDR2 YSYEKL. The J segment lost 4 bases and the V segment lost 3 bases, leaving 12 bases of the junction unmatched. The CDR3 has 19 residues. The CDR3 here is CASSHPGLAGGPLSYEQYF. The DNA for the CDR3 is TGCGCCAGCAGCCACCCGGGACTAGCGGGGGGGCCCCTCTCGTACGAGCAGTACTTC.

The chain carries TRBV4-1 and TRBJ2-1; 8 nucleotides agree with TRBD2. This CDR3 comprises 15 residues. Germline loops: CDR1 MGHRA, CDR2 YSYEKL. V was pared by 1 base and J by 6 bases, with 5 bases of the junction left unmatched. The DNA for the CDR3 is TGCGCCAGCAGCCAAGCTCTCGGGAGGGTCAATGAGCAGTTCTTC. As protein: CASSQALGRVNEQFF.

This clonotype was counted at least ten times. The genes are TRBV5-1 and TRBJ2-6; D might be TRBD2 (5 bases). CDR1 is SGHRS and CDR2 is YFSETQ in the germline V gene. The CDR3 covers 16 residues. Trimming removed 2 bases at V and 0 bases at J, with 9 bases between. The CDR3 DNA reads as TGCGCCAGCAGCTTTGCAGGACTCTCTGGGGCCAACGTCCTGACTTTC. Translating gives CASSFAGLSGANVLTF.

By frequency in the sample, this clonotype is medium-sized. The V gene is TRBV12-3 or TRBV12-4, the J gene TRBJ2-7; D is possibly TRBD1 (6 bases). This CDR3 is 13 amino acids long. V dropped 3 bases and J dropped 4 bases, with 10 bases sitting between them. CDR3 DNA sequence: TGTGCCAGCAGTTTCTTACAGGGATACGAGCAGTACTTC. It translates to CASSFLQGYEQYF.

This clonotype has at least ten counts. V is TRBV20-1 and J is TRBJ2-5; maybe TRBD2 (7 bases). The CDR3 has 16 amino acids. Trimming removed 2 bases at V and 6 bases at J, with 22 bases between. Germline V CDR1 and CDR2: DFQATT, SNEGSKA (reference sequence). The CDR3 DNA reads TGCAGTGCTAGACTGTCCTGGGGGGGCCTCGGAAAGACCCAGTACTTC. This translates into CSARLSWGGLGKTQYF.

This clonotype was found many times. The gene calls are TRBV9 and TRBJ2-7; D is uncertain. The V end lost 0 bases, the J end lost 0 bases, and 7 bases lay between the germline ends. Germline V CDR1 and CDR2: SGDLS, YYNGEE. This CDR3 contains 14 residues. The chain's CDR3 is CASSVEKISYEQYF. CDR3 nucleotides: TGTGCCAGCAGCGTAGAGAAGATCTCCTACGAGCAGTACTTC.